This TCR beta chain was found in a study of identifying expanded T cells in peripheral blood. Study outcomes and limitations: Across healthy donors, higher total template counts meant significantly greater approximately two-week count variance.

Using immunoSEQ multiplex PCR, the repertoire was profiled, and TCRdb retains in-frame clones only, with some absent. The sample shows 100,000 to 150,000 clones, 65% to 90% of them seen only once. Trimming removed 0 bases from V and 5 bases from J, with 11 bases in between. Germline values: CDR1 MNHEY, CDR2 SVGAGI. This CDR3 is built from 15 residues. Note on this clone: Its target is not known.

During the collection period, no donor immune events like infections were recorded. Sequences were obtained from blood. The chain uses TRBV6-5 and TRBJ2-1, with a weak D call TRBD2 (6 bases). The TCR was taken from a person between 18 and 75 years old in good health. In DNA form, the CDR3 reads TGTGCCAGCAGTTACTCTTGGCGGGGAGACAATGAGCAGTTCTTC. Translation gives CASSYSWRGDNEQFF.